The TCR beta chain under discussion was sequenced for a study of blood T cell repertoires in COVID-19. Data came from immunoSEQ multiplex PCR; TCRdb stores just in-frame clones and leaves some out. The data show over 85,000 clones, roughly four fifths seen once. This clone was observed a handful of times. Deletions cut 7 bases from V and 3 bases from J, with 16 bases between. CDR1 is LNHDA, CDR2 SQIVND, per germline (reference sequence). The CDR3 covers 14 residues. J is TRBJ2-7 and V is TRBV19; the D gene is possibly TRBD2 (6 bases). The sample consisted of peripheral blood. The clonotype comes from a woman in her 70s with acute or convalescent COVID-19. The CDR3 reads CASTRDSTGYEQYF. The CDR3 region has the DNA TGTGCCAGTACGAGGGACTCGACGGGCTACGAGCAGTACTTC.